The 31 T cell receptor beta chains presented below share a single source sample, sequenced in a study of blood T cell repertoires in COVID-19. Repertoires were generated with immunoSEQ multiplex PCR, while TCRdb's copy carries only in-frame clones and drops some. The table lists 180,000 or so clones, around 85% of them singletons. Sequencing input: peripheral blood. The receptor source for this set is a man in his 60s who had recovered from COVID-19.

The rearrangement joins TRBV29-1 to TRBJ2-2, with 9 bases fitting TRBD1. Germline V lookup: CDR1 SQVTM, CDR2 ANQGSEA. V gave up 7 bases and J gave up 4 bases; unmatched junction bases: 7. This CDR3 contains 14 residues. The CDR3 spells CSAQTGGSTGELFF. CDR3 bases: TGCAGCGCCCAGACAGGGGGGAGCACCGGGGAGCTGTTTTTT.

CDR3 coding DNA: TGTGCCAGCAGCTCAGGGGGATGGGGCTACACCTTC. As protein: CASSSGGWGYTF. The chain joins TRBV9 to TRBJ1-2, with 7 bases identical to TRBD1. V was clipped by 4 bases and J by 8 bases; unmatched bases: 5. The germline gives CDR1 SGDLS, CDR2 YYNGEE. The CDR3 has 12 residues. Variable domain in full (rest from reference TRBV9 and TRBJ1-2): DSGVTQTPKHLITATGQRVTLRCSPRSGDLSVYWYQQSLDQGLQFLIQYYNGEERAKGNILERFSAQQFPDLHSELNLSSLELGDSALYFCASSSGGWGYTFGSGTRLTVV.

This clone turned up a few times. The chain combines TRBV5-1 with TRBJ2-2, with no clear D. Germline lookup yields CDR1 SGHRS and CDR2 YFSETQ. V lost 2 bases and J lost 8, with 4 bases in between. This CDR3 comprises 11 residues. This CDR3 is CASSFLGELFF. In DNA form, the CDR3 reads TGCGCCAGCAGCTTCCTGGGGGAGCTGTTTTTT. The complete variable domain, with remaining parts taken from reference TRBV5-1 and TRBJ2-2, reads KAGVTQTPRYLIKTRGQQVTLSCSPISGHRSVSWYQQTPGQGLQFLFEYFSETQRNKGNFPGRFSGRQFSNSRSEMNVSTLELGDSALYLCASSFLGELFFGEGSRLTVL.

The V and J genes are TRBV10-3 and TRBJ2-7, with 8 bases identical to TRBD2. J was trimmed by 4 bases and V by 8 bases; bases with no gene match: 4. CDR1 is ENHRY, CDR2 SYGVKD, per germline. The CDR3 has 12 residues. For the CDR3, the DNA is TGTGCCATCTCGGGGGGGGGTTACGAGCAGTACTTC. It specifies CAISGGGYEQYF.

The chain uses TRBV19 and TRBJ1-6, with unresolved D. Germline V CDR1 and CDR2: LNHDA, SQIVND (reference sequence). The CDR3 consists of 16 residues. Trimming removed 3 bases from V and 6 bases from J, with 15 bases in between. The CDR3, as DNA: TGTGCCAGTAGTATTAACCCGGCGGTACCTAATTCACCCCTCCACTTT. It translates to CASSINPAVPNSPLHF.

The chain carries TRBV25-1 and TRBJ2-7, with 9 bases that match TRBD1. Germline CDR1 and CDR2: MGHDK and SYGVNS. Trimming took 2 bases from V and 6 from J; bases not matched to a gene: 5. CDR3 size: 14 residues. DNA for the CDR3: TGTGCCAGCAGTGAACCGGGACAGGGATCCGAGCAGTACTTC. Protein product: CASSEPGQGSEQYF.

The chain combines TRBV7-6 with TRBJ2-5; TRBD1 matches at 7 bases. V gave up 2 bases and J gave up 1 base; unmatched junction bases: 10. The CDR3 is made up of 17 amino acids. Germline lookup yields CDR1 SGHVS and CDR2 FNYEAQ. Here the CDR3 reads CASSLPLPGQIQETQYF. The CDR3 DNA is TGTGCCAGCAGCTTACCACTTCCGGGACAGATCCAAGAGACCCAGTACTTC.

The CDR3 loop reads CASSQPQGRDQPQHF. DNA of the CDR3: TGTGCCAGCAGTCAACCACAGGGAAGGGATCAGCCCCAGCATTTT. The V and J genes are TRBV6-2 or TRBV6-3 and TRBJ1-5, with D perhaps TRBD1 (6 bases). Trimming took 5 bases from V and 5 from J, leaving 16 bases between them. CDR1 and CDR2 from the germline V gene are MNHEY and SVGEGT. This CDR3 spans 15 amino acids.

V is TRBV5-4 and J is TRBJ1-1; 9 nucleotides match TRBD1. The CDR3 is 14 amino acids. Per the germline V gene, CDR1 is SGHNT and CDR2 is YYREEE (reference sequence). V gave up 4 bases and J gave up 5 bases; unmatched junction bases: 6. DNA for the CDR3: TGTGCCAGCAGCCATGACAGGGGGAGAACTGAAGCTTTCTTT. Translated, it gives CASSHDRGRTEAFF.

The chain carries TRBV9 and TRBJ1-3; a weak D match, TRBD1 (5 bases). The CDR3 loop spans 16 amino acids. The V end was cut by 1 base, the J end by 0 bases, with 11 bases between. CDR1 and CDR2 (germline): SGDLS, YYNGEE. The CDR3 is CASSVISGLSGNTIYF. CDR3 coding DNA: TGTGCCAGCAGCGTAATATCGGGACTCTCTGGAAACACCATATATTTT.

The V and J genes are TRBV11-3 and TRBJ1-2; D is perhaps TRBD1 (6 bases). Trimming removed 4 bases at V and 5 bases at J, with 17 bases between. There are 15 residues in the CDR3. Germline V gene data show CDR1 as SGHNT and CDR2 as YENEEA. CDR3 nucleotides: TGTGCCAGCAGCTCCCCGTTTGATCAGGGGTATGGCTACACCTTC. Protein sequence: CASSSPFDQGYGYTF.

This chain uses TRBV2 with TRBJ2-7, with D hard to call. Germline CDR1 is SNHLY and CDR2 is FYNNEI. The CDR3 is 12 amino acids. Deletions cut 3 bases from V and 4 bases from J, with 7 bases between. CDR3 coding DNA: TGTGCCAGCAGTGAGAGGCTGTACGAGCAGTACTTC. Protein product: CASSERLYEQYF.

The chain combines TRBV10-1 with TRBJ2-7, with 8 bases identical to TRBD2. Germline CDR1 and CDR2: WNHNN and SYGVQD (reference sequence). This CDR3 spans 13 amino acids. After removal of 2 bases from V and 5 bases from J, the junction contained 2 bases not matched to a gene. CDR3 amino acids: CASSEPGGDEQYF. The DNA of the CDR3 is TGCGCCAGCAGTGAGCCCGGGGGGGACGAGCAGTACTTC.

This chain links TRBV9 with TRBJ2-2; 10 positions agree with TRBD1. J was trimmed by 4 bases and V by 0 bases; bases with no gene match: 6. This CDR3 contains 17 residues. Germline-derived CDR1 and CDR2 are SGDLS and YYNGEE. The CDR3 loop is CASSVGGTGVPTGELFF. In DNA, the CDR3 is TGTGCCAGCAGCGTAGGGGGGACAGGGGTTCCCACCGGGGAGCTGTTTTTT.

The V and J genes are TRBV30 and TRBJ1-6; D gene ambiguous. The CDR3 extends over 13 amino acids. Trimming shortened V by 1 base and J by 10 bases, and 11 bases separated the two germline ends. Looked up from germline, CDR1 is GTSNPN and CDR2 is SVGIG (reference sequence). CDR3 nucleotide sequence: TGTGCCTGGAGTGAAAGCCCGGGATCACCCCTCCACTTT. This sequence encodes CAWSESPGSPLHF.

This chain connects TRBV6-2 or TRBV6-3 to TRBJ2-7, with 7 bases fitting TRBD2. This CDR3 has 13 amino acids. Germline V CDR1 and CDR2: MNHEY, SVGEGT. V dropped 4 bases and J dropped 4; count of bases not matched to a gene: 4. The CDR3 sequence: CASSLGGGYEQYF. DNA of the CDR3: TGTGCCAGCAGTTTGGGCGGGGGATACGAGCAGTACTTC.

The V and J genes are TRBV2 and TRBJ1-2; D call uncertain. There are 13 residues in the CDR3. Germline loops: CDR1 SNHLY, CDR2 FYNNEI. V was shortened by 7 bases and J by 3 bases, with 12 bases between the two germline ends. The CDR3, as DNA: TGTGCCAGCACTGTGACACCGTACTATGGCTACACCTTC. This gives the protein CASTVTPYYGYTF.

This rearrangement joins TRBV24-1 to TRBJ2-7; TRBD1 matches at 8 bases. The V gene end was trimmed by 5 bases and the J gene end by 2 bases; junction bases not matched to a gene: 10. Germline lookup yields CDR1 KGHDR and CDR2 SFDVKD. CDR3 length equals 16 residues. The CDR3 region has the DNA TGTGCCACCAGTGGAACGACAGGGGTGGTAACCTACGAGCAGTACTTC. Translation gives CATSGTTGVVTYEQYF.

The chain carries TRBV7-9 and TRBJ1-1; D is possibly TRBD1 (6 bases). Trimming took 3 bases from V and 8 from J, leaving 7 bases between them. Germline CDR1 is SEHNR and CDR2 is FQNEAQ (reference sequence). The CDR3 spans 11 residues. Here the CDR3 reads CASSFGTEAFF. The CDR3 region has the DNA TGTGCCAGCAGCTTCGGGACAGAAGCTTTCTTT.

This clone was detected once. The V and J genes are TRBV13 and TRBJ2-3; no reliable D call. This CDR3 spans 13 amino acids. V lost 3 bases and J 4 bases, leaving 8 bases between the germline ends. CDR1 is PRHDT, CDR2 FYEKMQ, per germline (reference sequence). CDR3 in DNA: TGTGCCAGCAGCTTCCAGATTTCAGATACGCAGTATTTT. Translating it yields CASSFQISDTQYF.

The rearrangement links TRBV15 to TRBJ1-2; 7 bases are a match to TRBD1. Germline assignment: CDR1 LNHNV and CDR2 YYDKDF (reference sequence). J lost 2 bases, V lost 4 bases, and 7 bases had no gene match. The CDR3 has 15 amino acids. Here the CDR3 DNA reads TGTGCCACCAGCACCCCGGGACAGCGAAACTATGGCTACACCTTC. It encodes CATSTPGQRNYGYTF.

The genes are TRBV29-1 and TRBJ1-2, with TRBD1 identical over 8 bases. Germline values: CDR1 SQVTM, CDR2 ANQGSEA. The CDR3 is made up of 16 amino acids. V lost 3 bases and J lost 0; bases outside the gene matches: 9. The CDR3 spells CSVDRGSRGPNYGYTF. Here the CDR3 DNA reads TGCAGCGTTGACCGTGGAAGCAGGGGGCCTAACTATGGCTACACCTTC.

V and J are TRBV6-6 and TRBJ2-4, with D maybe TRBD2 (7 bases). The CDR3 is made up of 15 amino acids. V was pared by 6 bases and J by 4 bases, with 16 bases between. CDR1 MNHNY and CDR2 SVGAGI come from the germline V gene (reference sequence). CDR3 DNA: TGTGCCAGCAGGCCCTGGGGGGGCCGTAAAAACATTCAGTACTTC. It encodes CASRPWGGRKNIQYF.

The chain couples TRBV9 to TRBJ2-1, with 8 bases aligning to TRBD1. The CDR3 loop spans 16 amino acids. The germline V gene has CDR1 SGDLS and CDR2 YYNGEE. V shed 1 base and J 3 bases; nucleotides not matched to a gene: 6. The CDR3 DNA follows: TGTGCCAGCAGCGTATTGGGACAGGCGAGCTACAATGAGCAGTTCTTC. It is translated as CASSVLGQASYNEQFF.

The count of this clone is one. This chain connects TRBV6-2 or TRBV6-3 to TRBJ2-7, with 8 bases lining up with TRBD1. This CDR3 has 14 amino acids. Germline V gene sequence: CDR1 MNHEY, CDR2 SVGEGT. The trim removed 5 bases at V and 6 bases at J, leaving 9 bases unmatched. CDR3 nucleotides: TGTGCCAGCAGTGACAGGGGACCCCGCCGCGAGCAGTACTTC. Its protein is CASSDRGPRREQYF.

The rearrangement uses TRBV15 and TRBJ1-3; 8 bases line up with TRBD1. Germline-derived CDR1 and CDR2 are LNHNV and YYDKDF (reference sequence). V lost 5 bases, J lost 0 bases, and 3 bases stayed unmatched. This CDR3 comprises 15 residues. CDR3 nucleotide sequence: TGTGCCACCAGCGGGGGACAGGACTCTGGAAACACCATATATTTT. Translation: CATSGGQDSGNTIYF.

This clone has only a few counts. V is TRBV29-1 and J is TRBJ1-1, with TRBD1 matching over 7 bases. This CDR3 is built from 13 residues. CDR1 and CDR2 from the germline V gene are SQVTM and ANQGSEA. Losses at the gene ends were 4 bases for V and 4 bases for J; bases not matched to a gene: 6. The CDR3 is CSVARQGGTEAFF. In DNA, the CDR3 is TGCAGCGTTGCTCGACAGGGAGGCACTGAAGCTTTCTTT. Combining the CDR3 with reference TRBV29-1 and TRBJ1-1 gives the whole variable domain SAVISQKPSRDICQRGTSLTIQCQVDSQVTMMFWYRQQPGQSLTLIATANQGSEATYESGFVIDKFPISRPNLTFSTLTVSNMSPEDSSIYLCSVARQGGTEAFFGQGTRLTVV.

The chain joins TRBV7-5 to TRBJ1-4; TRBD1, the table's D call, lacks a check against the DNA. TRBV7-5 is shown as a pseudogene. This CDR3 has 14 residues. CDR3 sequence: CARSHTPTNEKLFF. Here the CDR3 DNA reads TGTGCCAGAAGCCACACCCCAACTAATGAAAAACTGTTTTTT.

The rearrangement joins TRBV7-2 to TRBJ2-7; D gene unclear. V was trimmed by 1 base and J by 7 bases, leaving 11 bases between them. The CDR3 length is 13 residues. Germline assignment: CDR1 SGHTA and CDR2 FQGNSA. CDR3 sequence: CASSLGWRGEQYF. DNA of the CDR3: TGTGCCAGCAGCTTAGGATGGAGAGGAGAGCAGTACTTC.

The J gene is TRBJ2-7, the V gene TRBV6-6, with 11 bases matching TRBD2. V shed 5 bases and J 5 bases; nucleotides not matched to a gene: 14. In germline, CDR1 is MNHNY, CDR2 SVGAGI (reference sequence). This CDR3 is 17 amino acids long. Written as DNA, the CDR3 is TGTGCCAGCAGTCAGAGACCGGGACTAGCGGCGAACCACGAGCAGTACTTC. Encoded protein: CASSQRPGLAANHEQYF.

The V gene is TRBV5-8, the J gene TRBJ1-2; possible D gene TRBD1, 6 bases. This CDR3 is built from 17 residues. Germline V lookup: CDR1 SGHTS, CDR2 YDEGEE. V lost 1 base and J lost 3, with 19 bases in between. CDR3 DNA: TGTGCCAGCAGCTTGAGGCAGGGGCACAACCGACACTATGGCTACACCTTC. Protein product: CASSLRQGHNRHYGYTF.